Detailed here is one T cell receptor (beta chain). The sample comes from a study of blood T cell repertoires in COVID-19. Overall study: Material from acute and convalescent COVID-19 was sourced from the United States, Italy and Spain. PBMCs, B-cell-depleted T cells, or T cells were the source of the cDNA or gDNA that made up the material.

Germline V gene data show CDR1 as SGDLS and CDR2 as YYNGEE. V gave up 0 bases and J gave up 0 bases, with 9 bases separating them. CDR3 length: 15 residues. Original handling: Using reference gene primer amplification, nucleated cell counts were estimated. The protocol was immunoSEQ multiplex PCR, while the TCRdb copy is restricted to in-frame clones and leaves out a portion. That table furnishes V, J and clone size, whereas the DNA furnished D and trimming. The data show under 200,000 clones, with roughly 80% seen just once and around a sixth held by the top ten. Material for sequencing was peripheral blood. The clonotype originates from a man aged 55 to 70 with active or convalescent COVID-19. The chain has TRBV9 and TRBJ1-1; D remains unclear. CDR3 loop: CASSVVVRMNTEAFF. DNA for the CDR3: TGTGCCAGCAGCGTAGTGGTGAGAATGAACACTGAAGCTTTCTTT.